This T cell receptor (beta chain) was profiled in a study of cytomegalovirus exposure and HLA in healthy donors (dated by TCRdb to the late 2010s). About the study as a whole: An earlier analysis of more than 550 of the donors reported about 260 Gb of sequence data and 100 million to 120 million unique TCR beta sequences obtained from about 179 million T cells. The study aimed to test whether cataloging public T cell receptors could reveal signatures of past pathogen exposure. Approximately 300 gigabases of sequencing data and around 88 million unique TCR sequences made up an early release that covered approximately 650 HLA-typed donors. An earlier analysis of fewer than 700 of the donors applied high-throughput TCR beta sequencing to assess whether each TCR beta V gene segment acted as functional or pseudogenic. Because of strong linkage in the cohort, roughly five DR-DQ haplotypes were treated as single units for association and clustering. Donor age, sex, ethnicity and CMV serostatus were compiled alongside the repertoire data. Among the roughly 400 genotyped donors, about 83% belonged to the genetic ancestry cluster associated with self-reported Caucasian donors. A later genetic analysis used genome-wide SNP genotypes for about 65% of the roughly 700 donors, treating that subset as a discovery cohort. Across 300 to 400 genotyped donors of the cohort, an average of 235,054 unique TCR beta nucleotide sequences per donor were sequenced, and about a sixth of those sequences were non-productive. The later analysis used no new phenotypic data to find candidate immune exposures, relying instead on TCR beta sequences and their occurrence across donors. HLA typing included class I and class II loci at four-digit resolution. The study combined high-throughput TCR immunosequencing, statistical association of individual TCRs with disease status, and machine learning to predict cytomegalovirus infection status. Along with the approximately 700-subject first cohort, a separate validation cohort of 120 different subjects was used. Typing coverage differed by locus: A, B, C, DRB1 and DQB1 were typed in about 629-630 donors, DQA1 in about 510, DPA1 in approximately 600, and DPB1 in just under 490. The study profiled the T cell repertoires of hundreds of subjects by immunosequencing and related them to cytomegalovirus serostatus. A later analysis re-analyzed previously published TCR beta repertoires from approximately 700 donors and added high-resolution HLA genotyping to study TCR occurrence patterns. All discovery cohort repertoires had been generated on a single sequencing platform. Beyond this particular receptor, the publication reports: A later analysis found that HLA-associated TCR beta chains were more clonally expanded and had lower generation probabilities than equally common non-associated chains. A further reported finding was that TCR beta sequences accurately predicted the HLA-A and HLA-B alleles for most subjects in the first cohort. Some IMGT-functional V segments, including TRBV6-2 and TRBV6-3, could not be distinguished by the 87-base-pair reads and were therefore excluded. CMV serostatus was the only immune exposure information available for the cohort. Correlated functional status among segregating V segments might be attributable to linkage disequilibrium, but an unknown experimental factor could not be ruled out. Specific HLA alleles were associated with 15,000 to 20,000 TCR beta sequences at a false discovery rate of 0.05 in a later analysis. The presence/absence analyses assumed that sequencing depth was roughly uniform across donors, and that assumption may not be true. A later analysis found that TCR association rates varied across HLA loci, with DRB1 alleles showing the most associated TCRs and HLA-C alleles the fewest. In a later genetic analysis, fewer N-insertions in productive TCRs were reported among donors in an Asian-associated ancestry cluster than the roughly 700-donor mean. Assigning TCR associations to individual alleles was difficult when HLA alleles, especially DR and DQ, strongly co-occurred. A cluster of highly shared sequence variants was judged likely to represent a technical artifact of the sequencing pipeline. In both the original and validation cohorts, the classifier was reported to diagnose cytomegalovirus status with high specificity and sensitivity. In a later analysis, most CMV-associated TCR beta chains were found to appear HLA-restricted, with HLA associations seemingly driven largely by CMV exposure. The authors suggested that the approach could potentially be extended to other disease states and immunological phenotypes. Broadly in line with IMGT annotations, most TCR beta V segments showed up in productive rearrangements about 87% or about 30% of the time in an earlier analysis of approximately 600 of the donors. The earlier analysis of nearly 600 of the donors excluded roughly 16 rarely observed V segments, including chromosome 9 orphons, because counts were too low. Most TCR sequences were seen in very few donors, while some public TCRs were found in many individuals. An association between a missense DCLRE1C variant and V-gene and J-gene trimming of TCR beta chains was found in a later genetic analysis and replicated in an independent cohort. Only TCR beta chains were sequenced in this cohort, and the absence of alpha or paired-chain data limited detectable features. Because HLA typing was missing for some donors at each locus, association tests included only the typed subset. In vitro tests confirmed that a few of the cytomegalovirus-associated TCR beta chains recognize cytomegalovirus antigens. In a later analysis, several top co-occurrence clusters were reported to appear linked to parvovirus B19, influenza, CMV and Epstein-Barr virus. The study listed 164 TCR beta chains as associated with cytomegalovirus.

The library was produced with the immunoSEQ multiplex PCR assay. For the multiplex PCR, a mixture combining 60 forward primers for TCR Vbeta segments and 13 reverse primers for TCR Jbeta segments was used. Amplification of the CDR3 region of rearranged TCR beta genes was performed with a multiplex PCR assay on genomic DNA. The amplified TCR beta libraries were sequenced on the Illumina HiSeq System as 87-base-pair reads. The authors' analysis ran thus. In a later analysis, tens of millions of unique TCR beta chains were counted across the 690 or so repertoires, and roughly 11 million of these chains were shared by at least two donors. Raw reads were error-corrected and collapsed into unique sequences with a nearest-neighbor algorithm that merged closely related sequences to remove PCR and sequencing errors. To assign V, D and J gene segments, CDR3 sequences were aligned to IMGT reference sequences. For a sequence to be retained, at least a six-nucleotide match to both a V gene segment and a J gene segment was required. A rearrangement counted as productive if the CDR3 had no stop codons and remained in frame with V and J, and every other rearrangement counted as non-productive. CDR3 was defined according to IMGT convention as the region running from the second conserved V-encoded cysteine to the conserved J-encoded phenylalanine. Sequences without an unambiguous match to a single V gene segment were excluded from the earlier analysis of about 600 of the donors. An earlier analysis of about 590 of the donors classified V segments as functional when productive rearrangements were above 56.7% and as segregating when the standard deviation between donors was above 5%. To diagnose cytomegalovirus status from the catalog of TCR beta chain sequences, a statistical classification framework was built. V and J gene assignment, in a later analysis, came from comparing TCR nucleotide sequences with IMGT/GENE-DB human TR gene sequences. A later analysis assigned CDR3 sequences and most-parsimonious VDJ recombination scenarios with the TCRdist pipeline. In a later analysis, each TCR beta chain was defined by its CDR3 amino acid sequence together with its V-gene family, and reads without a unique V-gene family were excluded. In a later analysis, 550 to 650 highly shared, low-generation-probability nucleotide sequences were removed to address suspected cross-contamination and a sequencing artifact. A later analysis calculated a clonal expansion index for each public chain from normalized within-repertoire ranks of inferred template counts. Generation probabilities in a later analysis came from a VDJ recombination model fitted to out-of-frame rearrangements, and those results were checked against IGoR. Hypergeometric tests were used in a later analysis to score TCR-TCR, TCR-HLA and TCR-CMV co-occurrence, with a repertoire-size bias correction applied to the TCR pairs. False discovery rates were estimated in a later analysis by permuting HLA or CMV assignments 20 times. In a later analysis, co-occurring TCRs were grouped using DBSCAN, with TCRdist sequence similarity added in when clustering inside HLA-allele-positive subsets. Repertoires with fewer than 30,000 or more than 120,000 public chains were left out of co-occurrence clustering, as were five repertoires with anomalous nucleotide sharing. TCRdb's version of the immuneACCESS table is confined to in-frame rearrangements and falls short of the full clone set. An unresolved V gene accounts for under half of the shortfall where checked; the remainder is of unknown origin. That table gives V, J and clone size, and the DNA gave D and trimming. Recorded for this sample are about 190,000 clones; 78% of them occurred a single time. The top ten hold around 6% of the sample.

V lost 1 base and J lost 5 bases, and the count of bases not matched to a germline gene is 8. The CDR3 holds 15 amino acids from the cysteine to the phenylalanine. The only DNA kept is the CDR3, 45 bases in frame from the first base. CDR1 and CDR2 are read off the germline V gene as SGHTA and FQGTGA. The cohort consisted of some 730 healthy bone marrow donors. At the time of sampling, all cohort members were nominally healthy, though unrecorded immune exposures were likely present. The donor was CMV seropositive and belonged to the group of a few hundred seropositive cohort members. A peripheral blood sample was collected from each donor, and TCR beta sequencing was performed on peripheral blood mononuclear cells. The Qiagen DNeasy Blood Extraction Kit was used to extract genomic DNA from the blood cell samples. Worth noting for this clone: It lacks a known antigen. Base qualities were left out, and no much larger clone turns up one base away.

The sample consisted of PBMCs. The sequence was collected from a woman in her 30s in good health and CMV-seropositive. The chain is assembled from TRBV7-3 and TRBJ2-7, and 7 junctional nucleotides match TRBD2. In nucleotides, the sequence is TGTGCCAGCAGCTTAAGGCGGGGGAATTTCAACGAGCAGTACTTC. It encodes CASSLRRGNFNEQYF.